A single sample gave rise to the 24 T cell receptor beta chains below, sequenced in a study of PD-L1 blockade in urothelial cancer. As to time point: peripheral blood 6 weeks after treatment start. Repertoires were generated with immunoSEQ multiplex PCR, while TCRdb's copy carries only in-frame clones and drops some. The sample has about 90,000 clones; roughly 85% are singletons. The specimen was PBMCs, collected around atezolizumab (anti-PD-L1) treatment. The receptors here all came from a man between 65 and 85 years old with urothelial cancer.

The J gene is TRBJ2-7, the V gene TRBV7-3; TRBD1 agrees at 10 bases. CDR3 length: 17 amino acids. The germline V gene encodes CDR1 SGHTA and CDR2 FQGTGA. Germline trimming cut 3 bases from V and 4 bases from J; bases unmatched to any gene: 12. The CDR3 protein is CASSFPEFDRGRYEQYF. CDR3 nucleotides: TGTGCCAGCAGCTTCCCCGAATTTGACAGGGGGCGTTACGAGCAGTACTTC.

The CDR3 nucleotides read TGTGCCAGCAGCCCGGGGGGGGGCAATGAGCAGTTCTTC. As protein: CASSPGGGNEQFF. This chain connects TRBV7-6 to TRBJ2-1, with 8 bases identical to TRBD2. Per the germline V gene, CDR1 is SGHVS and CDR2 is FNYEAQ. The CDR3 is 13 residues long. V trimming: 5 bases; J trimming: 6 bases; junction bases outside the gene matches: 3.

This chain joins TRBV18 and TRBJ1-1, with 8 bases matching TRBD1. Germline values: CDR1 KGHSH, CDR2 LQKENI. Germline trimming cut 2 bases from V and 4 bases from J; bases unmatched to any gene: 9. This CDR3 contains 16 residues. CDR3 in DNA: TGTGCCAGCTCACCAGGGACAGGAGAGGTTGGCACTGAAGCTTTCTTT. Its translation is CASSPGTGEVGTEAFF. Full variable domain (missing parts from reference TRBV18 and TRBJ1-1): NAGVMQNPRHLVRRRGQEARLRCSPMKGHSHVYWYRQLPEEGLKFMVYLQKENIIDESGMPKERFSAEFPKEGPSILRIQQVVRGDSAAYFCASSPGTGEVGTEAFFGQGTRLTVV.

This clone has just a few counts. The chain employs TRBV7-2 and TRBJ2-7; D is unresolved. The CDR3 contains 14 residues. V lost 7 bases, J lost 2 bases, and 15 bases lay in between. Germline V CDR1 and CDR2: SGHTA, FQGNSA. CDR3 in DNA: TGTGCCAGCAAAAGAAGGAGTGAGACCTACGAGCAGTACTTC. Encoded protein: CASKRRSETYEQYF.

The chain combines TRBV30 with TRBJ2-7; weak D call: TRBD1 (5 bases). The CDR3 is 13 residues long. Looked up from germline, CDR1 is GTSNPN and CDR2 is SVGIG (reference sequence). The ends were cut back, 2 bases at V and 5 bases at J, with 13 bases in the middle. As DNA, the CDR3 is TGTGCCTGGAGTTCGGGCAGGGTGCACGAGCAGTACTTC. This sequence encodes CAWSSGRVHEQYF.

Of note for this clone: The junction departs from germline at one end; a sequencing error may be responsible. The rearrangement uses TRBV7-9 and TRBJ2-1, with a weak D call TRBD1 (7 bases). CDR1 is SEHNR and CDR2 is FQNEAQ in the germline V gene (reference sequence). CDR3 length: 15 amino acids. The CDR3 reads CASSQYRGGQLSLVF. The CDR3 region has the DNA TGTGCCAGCAGCCAATACAGGGGAGGTCAGCTCAGTCTGGTCTTC. The whole variable domain, filled in from reference TRBV7-9 and TRBJ2-1, reads DTGVSQNPRHKITKRGQNVTFRCDPISEHNRLYWYRQTLGQGPEFLTYFQNEAQLEKSRLLSDRFSAERPKGSFSTLEIQRTEQGDSAMYLCASSQYRGGQLSLVFGPGTRLTVL.

J is TRBJ2-1 and V is TRBV10-3, with 11 bases that match TRBD2. This CDR3 is built from 14 residues. V shed 11 bases and J 6 bases; nucleotides not matched to a gene: 9. The germline gives CDR1 ENHRY, CDR2 SYGVKD. This CDR3 reads CAVVAGGFVNEQFF. The DNA for the CDR3 is TGTGCCGTTGTAGCGGGGGGGTTTGTCAATGAGCAGTTCTTC.

This chain joins TRBV2 and TRBJ2-3; a possible D gene is TRBD2 (6 bases). This CDR3 comprises 13 residues. V was clipped by 4 bases and J by 2 bases, with 7 bases between them. Germline lookup yields CDR1 SNHLY and CDR2 FYNNEI. The CDR3 spells CASSGEVTDTQYF. The CDR3 coding sequence is TGTGCCAGCAGTGGGGAGGTCACAGATACGCAGTATTTT.

The genes are TRBV7-2 and TRBJ2-2, with TRBD2 matching over 9 bases. The V gene end was trimmed by 4 bases and the J gene end by 6 bases; junction bases not matched to a gene: 6. The germline V gene encodes CDR1 SGHTA and CDR2 FQGNSA. The CDR3 extends over 15 amino acids. CDR3 bases: TGTGCCAGCAGCTCACTCATAGCGGGAGCCGGGGAGCTGTTTTTT. Translating it yields CASSSLIAGAGELFF.

The V and J genes are TRBV19 and TRBJ1-1; a weak D match, TRBD1 (5 bases). Germline CDR1 and CDR2: LNHDA and SQIVND (reference sequence). The CDR3 is 15 amino acids. With 5 bases removed from V and 3 bases from J, the gap between germline ends came to 16 bases. The CDR3 nucleotides read TGTGCCAGTAGTGGGGAGTGGGGGGGGGACACTGAAGCTTTCTTT. It is translated as CASSGEWGGDTEAFF. Combining the CDR3 with reference TRBV19 and TRBJ1-1 gives the whole variable domain DGGITQSPKYLFRKEGQNVTLSCEQNLNHDAMYWYRQDPGQGLRLIYYSQIVNDFQKGDIAEGYSVSREKKESFPLTVTSAQKNPTAFYLCASSGEWGGDTEAFFGQGTRLTVV.

The chain couples TRBV6-1 to TRBJ2-3, with a weak D call TRBD2 (6 bases). CDR1 is MNHNS and CDR2 is SASEGT in the germline V gene. The CDR3 runs to 13 residues. With 5 bases removed from V and 6 bases from J, the gap between germline ends came to 12 bases. This CDR3 reads CASSPPRGDTQYF. CDR3 in DNA: TGTGCCAGCAGTCCCCCCCGGGGGGATACGCAGTATTTT.

The chain couples TRBV2 to TRBJ1-2; maybe TRBD1 (5 bases). This CDR3 region has 15 residues. Germline V gives CDR1 SNHLY, CDR2 FYNNEI. Trimming shortened V by 1 base and J by 4 bases, and 13 bases separated the two germline ends. This chain's CDR3 is CASSEGPGGGYGYTF. The CDR3 region has the DNA TGTGCCAGCAGTGAAGGGCCGGGGGGTGGCTATGGCTACACCTTC.

To note about this clone: A much larger clone sits a single nucleotide away, making a read error possible. The chain couples TRBV6-5 to TRBJ2-3; D may be TRBD2 (6 bases). This CDR3 spans 13 amino acids. Germline assignment: CDR1 MNHEY and CDR2 SVGAGI. With 6 bases removed from V and 5 bases from J, the gap between germline ends came to 12 bases. The CDR3 protein is CASSQTREDTQYF. CDR3 DNA sequence: TGTGCCAGCAGCCAGACTAGAGAAGATACGCAGTATTTT.

With respect to this clone: A junction boundary mismatches the germline segment, possibly from a read error. The genes are TRBV5-1 and TRBJ2-7; 8 nucleotides agree with TRBD1. CDR3 length: 13 amino acids. Germline V gives CDR1 SGHRS, CDR2 YFSETQ. The CDR3 loop reads CASSSEGRQGWSF. CDR3 DNA: TGCGCCAGCAGCTCCGAAGGCCGACAGGGGTGGTCTTTC.

The DNA for the CDR3 is TGTGCCAGCAGTTTATCACGGGATTCCGGGGAGCTGTTTTTT. Its translation: CASSLSRDSGELFF. The chain has TRBV27 and TRBJ2-2; TRBD2 might be the D (5 bases). With 0 bases removed from V and 6 bases from J, the gap between germline ends came to 8 bases. The germline V gene has CDR1 MNHEY and CDR2 SMNVEV (reference sequence). This CDR3 spans 14 amino acids.

V and J are TRBV7-2 and TRBJ2-1; TRBD2 aligns across 15 bases. The J segment lost 7 bases and the V segment lost 4 bases, leaving 2 bases of the junction unmatched. This CDR3 spans 15 amino acids. Germline V gene data show CDR1 as SGHTA and CDR2 as FQGNSA. CDR3 nucleotide sequence: TGTGCCAGCAGCTCCGGGACTAGCGGGAGGAATGAGCAGTTCTTC. It codes for CASSSGTSGRNEQFF.

This clone has a single count. The chain links TRBV19 to TRBJ2-2, with D possibly being TRBD2 (6 bases). Deletions cut 3 bases from V and 4 bases from J, with 9 bases between. This CDR3 has 14 residues. Germline CDR1 is LNHDA and CDR2 is SQIVND (reference sequence). CDR3 coding DNA: TGTGCCAGTAGTATGGAGGGGAGCACCGGGGAGCTGTTTTTT. Translated, it gives CASSMEGSTGELFF.

The CDR3 sequence is CASSHSLAGGWTPHNEQFF. CDR3 DNA: TGTGCCAGCAGCCACTCCCTTGCGGGGGGCTGGACCCCCCACAATGAGCAGTTCTTC. The chain combines TRBV7-9 with TRBJ2-1; 8 bases line up with TRBD2. V lost 5 bases, J lost 5 bases, and 20 bases stayed unmatched. Germline V gives CDR1 SEHNR, CDR2 FQNEAQ (reference sequence). The CDR3 sequence is 19 residues long.

V gene TRBV19 combines with J gene TRBJ1-5; possible D gene TRBD1, 5 bases. The germline V and J ends were trimmed by 2 bases and 5 bases, with 10 bases remaining between them. CDR1 and CDR2 from the germline V gene are LNHDA and SQIVND (reference sequence). CDR3 size: 14 residues. DNA of the CDR3: TGTGCCAGTAGTATACGAGGGGAGGATCAGCCCCAGCATTTT. Translated, it gives CASSIRGEDQPQHF.

In this sample, this clone turned up a few times. This chain connects TRBV6-1 to TRBJ1-2; unclear D gene. The CDR3 has 14 amino acids. Trimming removed 2 bases at V and 0 bases at J, with 7 bases between. CDR1 MNHNS and CDR2 SASEGT come from the germline V gene. CDR3 DNA: TGTGCCAGCAGTGAATACAATGCTAACTATGGCTACACCTTC. Protein sequence: CASSEYNANYGYTF.

This chain joins TRBV27 and TRBJ1-1; 10 nucleotides agree with TRBD1. With V trimmed by 6 bases and J by 1 base, 14 bases remained unmatched. The germline V gene encodes CDR1 MNHEY and CDR2 SMNVEV (reference sequence). The CDR3 is made up of 18 amino acids. Here the CDR3 DNA reads TGTGCCAGCAGGTCCGGGACAGGGGAGAGGAAAGGGAACACTGAAGCTTTCTTT. Protein product: CASRSGTGERKGNTEAFF.

This clone has more than one count but fewer than ten. This chain connects TRBV5-4 to TRBJ2-5, with 13 bases matching TRBD2. Germline CDR1 is SGHNT and CDR2 is YYREEE (reference sequence). This CDR3 has 14 residues. The V segment lost 7 bases and the J segment 5 bases; nucleotides outside the gene matches: 5. CDR3 protein: CASHGTSGKETQYF. In nucleotides, the CDR3 is TGTGCCAGCCACGGGACTAGCGGGAAGGAGACCCAGTACTTC.

The chain's CDR3 is CARSSGTGFRNTQYF. The CDR3 DNA sequence: TGTGCCAGAAGCTCCGGGACAGGGTTTAGGAATACGCAGTATTTT. V and J are TRBV5-3 and TRBJ2-3; TRBD1 agrees at 9 bases. TRBV5-3 is an ORF for which the function is uncertain. Trimming at V came to 3 bases and at J to 7 bases, leaving 9 bases not matched to a gene. The CDR3 sequence is 15 residues long.

This clone appeared a few times. This sequence joins TRBV7-2 and TRBJ2-2; D is uncertain. The CDR3 extends over 14 amino acids. The germline V and J ends were trimmed by 3 bases and 7 bases, with 12 bases remaining between them. The germline V gene encodes CDR1 SGHTA and CDR2 FQGNSA. This chain's CDR3 is CASSLLLVGGELFF. The CDR3 region has the DNA TGTGCCAGCAGCTTGTTATTGGTCGGCGGGGAGCTGTTTTTT. The full variable domain, with the rest looked up from reference TRBV7-2 and TRBJ2-2, is GAGVSQSPSNKVTEKGKDVELRCDPISGHTALYWYRQSLGQGLEFLIYFQGNSAPDKSGLPSDRFSAERTGGSVSTLTIQRTQQEDSAVYLCASSLLLVGGELFFGEGSRLTVL.